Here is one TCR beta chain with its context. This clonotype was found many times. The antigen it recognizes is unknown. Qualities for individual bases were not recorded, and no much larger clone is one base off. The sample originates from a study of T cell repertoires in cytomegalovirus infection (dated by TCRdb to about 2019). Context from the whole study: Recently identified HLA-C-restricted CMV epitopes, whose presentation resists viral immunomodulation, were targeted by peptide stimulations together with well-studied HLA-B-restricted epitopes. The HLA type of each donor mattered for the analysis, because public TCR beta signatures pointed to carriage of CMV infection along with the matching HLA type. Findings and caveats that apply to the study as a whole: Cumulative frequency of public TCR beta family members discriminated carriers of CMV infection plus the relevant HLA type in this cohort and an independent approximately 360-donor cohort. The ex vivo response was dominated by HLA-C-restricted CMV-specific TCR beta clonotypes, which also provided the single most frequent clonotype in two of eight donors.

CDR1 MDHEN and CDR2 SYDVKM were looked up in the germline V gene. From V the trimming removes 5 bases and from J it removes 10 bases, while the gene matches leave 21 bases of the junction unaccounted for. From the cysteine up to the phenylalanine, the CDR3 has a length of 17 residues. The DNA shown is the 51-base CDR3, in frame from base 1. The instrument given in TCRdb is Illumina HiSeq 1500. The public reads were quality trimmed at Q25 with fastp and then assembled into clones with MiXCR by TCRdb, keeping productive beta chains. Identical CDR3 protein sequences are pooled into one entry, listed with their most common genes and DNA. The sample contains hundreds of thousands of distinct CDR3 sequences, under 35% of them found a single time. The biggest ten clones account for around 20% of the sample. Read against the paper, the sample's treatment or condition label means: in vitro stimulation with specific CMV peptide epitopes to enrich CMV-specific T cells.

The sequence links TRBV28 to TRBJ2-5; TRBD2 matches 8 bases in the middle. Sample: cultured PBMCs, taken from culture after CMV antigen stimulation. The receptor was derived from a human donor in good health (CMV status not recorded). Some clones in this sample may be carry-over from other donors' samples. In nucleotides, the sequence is TGTGCCAGCAGTCAGCTAAGTGGCGGGAGGTCGGGGGTGGACCAGTACTTC. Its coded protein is CASSQLSGGRSGVDQYF. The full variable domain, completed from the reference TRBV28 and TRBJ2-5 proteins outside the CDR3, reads DVKVTQSSRYLVKRTGEKVFLECVQDMDHENMFWYRQDPGLGLRLIYFSYDVKMKEKGDIPEGYSVSREKKERFSLILESASTNQTSMYLCASSQLSGGRSGVDQYFGPGTRLLVL.